Presented here are 27 T cell receptor beta chains from one specimen sequenced in a study of OX40 agonist ivuxolimab in advanced cancers. The method was immunoSEQ multiplex PCR; TCRdb's version includes in-frame clones alone and lacks a portion of them. The sample records fewer than 13,000 clones, 78% being singletons. The specimen comprised CD4+ or CD8+ T cells sorted from blood, sampled in a trial of the OX40 agonist ivuxolimab. These TCRs come from an adult with an advanced solid tumor such as melanoma, head and neck, liver or kidney cancer.

The J gene is TRBJ2-7, the V gene TRBV9; perhaps TRBD2 as D (6 bases). Germline CDR1 is SGDLS and CDR2 is YYNGEE. The CDR3 covers 12 residues. Trimming stripped 3 bases from V and 4 bases from J, with 8 bases between. The CDR3 reads CASSAAGYEQYF. CDR3 nucleotides: TGTGCCAGCAGCGCTGCGGGGTACGAGCAGTACTTC.

The chain uses TRBV7-9 and TRBJ2-3; 8 nucleotides align to TRBD2. CDR3 length: 15 residues. Losses at the gene ends were 5 bases for V and 0 bases for J; bases not matched to a gene: 4. Per germline, CDR1 SEHNR and CDR2 FQNEAQ (reference sequence). CDR3 sequence (DNA): TGTGCCAGCAGCCCCGGACTAGCCAGCACAGATACGCAGTATTTT. It encodes CASSPGLASTDTQYF.

The gene calls are TRBV28 and TRBJ1-5; 9 nucleotides agree with TRBD1. Germline CDR1 MDHEN, CDR2 SYDVKM. This CDR3 is built from 18 residues. V shed 5 bases, J shed 0 bases, and the junction held 11 bases outside the gene matches. Here the CDR3 reads CASSQSGTGWRSNQPQHF. Written as DNA, the CDR3 is TGTGCCAGCAGTCAATCCGGGACAGGGTGGCGTAGCAATCAGCCCCAGCATTTT.

The V gene is TRBV9, the J gene TRBJ2-7; D uncertain. The V end was cut by 0 bases, the J end by 3 bases, with 10 bases between. The CDR3 length is 14 residues. CDR1 SGDLS and CDR2 YYNGEE come from the germline V gene. CDR3 nucleotide sequence: TGTGCCAGCAGCGTAGGACAACAAGGCTACGAGCAGTACTTC. Amino acids: CASSVGQQGYEQYF.

This chain joins TRBV12-5 and TRBJ1-2; 7 bases are shared with TRBD1. The CDR3 spans 17 residues. The V gene's germline CDR1 is LGHNT and CDR2 FRNRAP. J gave up 8 bases and V 6 bases, and 21 bases lay outside the gene matches. The CDR3, as DNA: TGTGCTAGTGGGCTGGCAAAGGACAGGCGTACTATAACCGGCTACACCTTC. Amino acid sequence: CASGLAKDRRTITGYTF.

With respect to this clone: At the DNA level, this CDR3 is encoded by other sequences in the same sample as well. V is TRBV7-8 and J is TRBJ2-1; D possibly corresponds to TRBD2 (5 bases). Germline V gives CDR1 SGHVS, CDR2 FQNEAQ. This CDR3 spans 13 amino acids. The V gene lost 6 bases and the J gene lost 4 bases, with 10 bases spanning the gap. The CDR3 DNA sequence: TGTGCCAGCAGGCCGCCGGGATACAATGAGCAGTTCTTC. It is translated as CASRPPGYNEQFF.

The J gene is TRBJ2-1, the V gene TRBV27, with 10 bases lining up with TRBD2. The CDR3 runs to 18 residues. The germline V gene has CDR1 MNHEY and CDR2 SMNVEV (reference sequence). V lost 1 base and J lost 3; bases outside the gene matches: 9. The CDR3 bases are TGTGCCAGCAGTTTATATCCCCAGACTAGCGGGTACTACAATGAGCAGTTCTTC. Protein sequence: CASSLYPQTSGYYNEQFF.

The rearrangement joins TRBV7-9 to TRBJ2-1, with D possibly being TRBD1 (5 bases). Germline CDR1 and CDR2: SEHNR and FQNEAQ (reference sequence). CDR3 length: 12 residues. Trimming took off 8 bases at V and 8 bases at J, with 13 bases between the two ends. The CDR3 DNA sequence: TGTGCCAGCGGGGCACATATCGATGAGCAGTTCTTC. Translating gives CASGAHIDEQFF. The variable domain in full, completed from reference TRBV7-9 and TRBJ2-1, reads DTGVSQNPRHKITKRGQNVTFRCDPISEHNRLYWYRQTLGQGPEFLTYFQNEAQLEKSRLLSDRFSAERPKGSFSTLEIQRTEQGDSAMYLCASGAHIDEQFFGPGTRLTVL.

V gene TRBV7-9 combines with J gene TRBJ2-7; 11 nucleotides match TRBD2. The CDR3 extends over 15 amino acids. With V trimmed by 4 bases and J by 4 bases, 6 bases remained unmatched. Germline values: CDR1 SEHNR, CDR2 FQNEAQ (reference sequence). The CDR3 is CASSSGSGRDYEQYF. The DNA for the CDR3 is TGTGCCAGCAGCTCAGGTAGCGGGAGGGATTACGAGCAGTACTTC.

The chain combines TRBV28 with TRBJ2-7; D is unresolved. Germline lookup yields CDR1 MDHEN and CDR2 SYDVKM. The CDR3 is made up of 12 amino acids. Trimming left V 6 bases short and J 5 bases short, with 11 bases between. The CDR3 region has the DNA TGTGCCAGCAGCTTAGTTACTAACGAGCAGTACTTC. The encoded protein is CASSLVTNEQYF.

This clone was detected once. The gene calls are TRBV7-9 and TRBJ2-1, with 7 positions matching TRBD1. The V and J ends lost 4 bases and 9 bases, in that order; junction bases with no gene match: 6. Germline CDR1 is SEHNR and CDR2 is FQNEAQ (reference sequence). The CDR3 loop spans 13 amino acids. The CDR3 nucleotides read TGTGCCAGCAGCTCTATCGCAGGGGGTGAGCAGTTCTTC. It encodes CASSSIAGGEQFF. The complete variable domain, with remaining parts taken from reference TRBV7-9 and TRBJ2-1, reads DTGVSQNPRHKITKRGQNVTFRCDPISEHNRLYWYRQTLGQGPEFLTYFQNEAQLEKSRLLSDRFSAERPKGSFSTLEIQRTEQGDSAMYLCASSSIAGGEQFFGPGTRLTVL.

The CDR3 reads CASSYRTGGKSGELFF. CDR3 coding DNA: TGTGCCAGCAGCTACCGGACAGGGGGCAAGTCCGGGGAGCTGTTTTTT. J is TRBJ2-2 and V is TRBV13; 11 bases align to TRBD1. Germline lookup yields CDR1 PRHDT and CDR2 FYEKMQ (reference sequence). The CDR3 spans 16 residues. Trimming removed 4 bases from V and 6 bases from J; junction bases left unmatched: 7. Looking up the rest from reference TRBV13 and TRBJ2-2 gives the full variable domain: AAGVIQSPRHLIKEKRETATLKCYPIPRHDTVYWYQQGPGQDPQFLISFYEKMQSDKGSIPDRFSAQQFSDYHSELNMSSLELGDSALYFCASSYRTGGKSGELFFGEGSRLTVL.

The genes are TRBV15 and TRBJ2-1; TRBD2 aligns across 8 bases. Looked up from germline, CDR1 is LNHNV and CDR2 is YYDKDF (reference sequence). There are 14 residues in the CDR3. V lost 3 bases to trimming and J lost 10 bases; unmatched junction nucleotides: 8. The CDR3 DNA sequence: TGTGCCACCAGCAGGATAGGACTAGCCCGGGAGCAGTTCTTC. Its translation is CATSRIGLAREQFF. Combining the CDR3 with reference TRBV15 and TRBJ2-1 gives the whole variable domain DAMVIQNPRYQVTQFGKPVTLSCSQTLNHNVMYWYQQKSSQAPKLLFHYYDKDFNNEADTPDNFQSRRPNTSFCFLDIRSPGLGDTAMYLCATSRIGLAREQFFGPGTRLTVL.

The rearrangement uses TRBV27 and TRBJ2-7; D not certain. CDR3 length: 12 amino acids. Germline lookup yields CDR1 MNHEY and CDR2 SMNVEV (reference sequence). V was trimmed by 0 bases and J by 5 bases, leaving 5 bases between them. The CDR3 DNA follows: TGTGCCAGCAGTTTATCGGGCAACGAGCAGTACTTC. It codes for CASSLSGNEQYF.

The genes are TRBV27 and TRBJ2-5; no clear D. Germline CDR1 is MNHEY and CDR2 is SMNVEV (reference sequence). The CDR3 loop spans 13 amino acids. Trimming took 1 base from V and 4 from J, leaving 7 bases between them. The CDR3: CASSLFLGETQYF. The CDR3 coding sequence is TGTGCCAGCAGTTTATTTCTCGGAGAGACCCAGTACTTC.

This rearrangement joins TRBV5-5 to TRBJ1-1, with TRBD1 as a possible D gene (5 bases). This CDR3 has 18 residues. Germline CDR1 is SGHKS and CDR2 is YYEKEE (reference sequence). The V gene lost 0 bases and the J gene lost 2 bases, with 20 bases spanning the gap. CDR3 sequence reads: CASSLVPGLPDVNTEAFF. The CDR3 DNA follows: TGTGCCAGCAGCTTGGTCCCGGGACTCCCGGATGTAAACACTGAAGCTTTCTTT.

J is TRBJ2-4 and V is TRBV7-9; TRBD1 matches at 8 bases. Germline V gene sequence: CDR1 SEHNR, CDR2 FQNEAQ (reference sequence). With 5 bases clipped from V and 1 base from J, the junction kept 4 bases outside the gene matches. The length of the CDR3 is 15 residues. As DNA, the CDR3 is TGTGCCAGCAGCACAGGGGGAAAGGCCAAAAACATTCAGTACTTC. This codes for CASSTGGKAKNIQYF.

This chain connects TRBV2 to TRBJ2-2; D gene ambiguous. The CDR3 is 15 amino acids. The V gene's germline CDR1 is SNHLY and CDR2 FYNNEI. Trimming stripped 7 bases from V and 0 bases from J, with 12 bases between. In nucleotides, the CDR3 is TGTGCCAGCACCGGGCTCACGTCGAACACCGGGGAGCTGTTTTTT. Translation gives CASTGLTSNTGELFF.

This clone was observed once. This chain links TRBV7-9 with TRBJ2-7; D unresolved. The CDR3 runs 14 residues. The V gene lost 5 bases and the J gene lost 2 bases, with 13 bases spanning the gap. Germline assignment: CDR1 SEHNR and CDR2 FQNEAQ (reference sequence). The CDR3 nucleotides are TGTGCCAGCAGCGCCCGAGACAAGACCTACGAGCAGTACTTC. Translating gives CASSARDKTYEQYF.

V is TRBV25-1 and J is TRBJ2-1, with D maybe TRBD2 (6 bases). Germline-derived CDR1 and CDR2 are MGHDK and SYGVNS. CDR3 size: 13 residues. V lost 1 base and J 9 bases, leaving 10 bases between the germline ends. The CDR3 is CASSELVGGEQFF. The CDR3 coding sequence is TGTGCCAGCAGTGAATTAGTGGGGGGTGAGCAGTTCTTC.

This clone appeared a few times. In DNA form, the CDR3 reads TGTGCCATCAGTAGCAGGGGGGACGAATACTACAATGAGCAGTTCTTC. Translating it yields CAISSRGDEYYNEQFF. This chain connects TRBV10-3 to TRBJ2-1, with D tentatively TRBD1 (7 bases). Trimming pared 5 bases from V and 3 bases from J, leaving 17 bases between. The length of the CDR3 is 16 residues. Germline loops: CDR1 ENHRY, CDR2 SYGVKD.

This rearrangement joins TRBV25-1 to TRBJ2-4; a possible D gene is TRBD2 (6 bases). CDR1 is MGHDK and CDR2 is SYGVNS in the germline V gene. The CDR3 length is 13 residues. V shed 8 bases and J shed 6 bases, with 14 bases lying between them. The CDR3 sequence is CASGGGYGNIQYF. CDR3 nucleotides: TGTGCCAGCGGAGGAGGGTACGGAAACATTCAGTACTTC.

J is TRBJ2-2 and V is TRBV30; unclear D gene. Germline-derived CDR1 and CDR2 are GTSNPN and SVGIG (reference sequence). CDR3 size: 13 residues. The V end was cut by 4 bases, the J end by 6 bases, with 12 bases between. The CDR3 spells CAWNDGTAGELFF. The DNA of the CDR3 is TGTGCCTGGAACGACGGTACCGCCGGGGAGCTGTTTTTT. The complete variable domain, with remaining parts taken from reference TRBV30 and TRBJ2-2, reads SQTIHQWPATLVQPVGSPLSLECTVEGTSNPNLYWYRQAAGRGLQLLFYSVGIGQISSEVPQNLSASRPQDRQFILSSKKLLLSDSGFYLCAWNDGTAGELFFGEGSRLTVL.

This CDR3 is CASSPRQISGYTDTQYF. The DNA for the CDR3 is TGTGCCAGCAGCCCCCGCCAGATTTCCGGGTATACAGATACGCAGTATTTT. The chain has TRBV9 and TRBJ2-3; D is ambiguous. Germline V lookup: CDR1 SGDLS, CDR2 YYNGEE. The ends were cut back, 4 bases at V and 3 bases at J, with 21 bases in the middle. This CDR3 has 17 amino acids.

A single count supports this clone. The chain couples TRBV25-1 to TRBJ1-1, with no clear D. The V gene lost 8 bases and the J gene lost 3 bases, with 10 bases spanning the gap. This CDR3 is 12 amino acids long. Germline assignment: CDR1 MGHDK and CDR2 SYGVNS. The CDR3 loop reads CASYGGYTEAFF. The CDR3 region has the DNA TGTGCCAGCTACGGAGGGTACACTGAAGCTTTCTTT.

This clone is labeled large. The genes are TRBV5-1 and TRBJ2-5; 9 bases map to TRBD1. The CDR3 totals 15 residues. With 7 bases clipped from V and 2 bases from J, the junction kept 9 bases outside the gene matches. Germline CDR1 reads SGHRS; CDR2 reads YFSETQ. The CDR3 spells CASGGTGFLQETQYF. The CDR3 region has the DNA TGCGCCAGCGGGGGGACAGGGTTCCTTCAAGAGACCCAGTACTTC. Based on the CDR3 plus reference TRBV5-1 and TRBJ2-5, the full variable domain is KAGVTQTPRYLIKTRGQQVTLSCSPISGHRSVSWYQQTPGQGLQFLFEYFSETQRNKGNFPGRFSGRQFSNSRSEMNVSTLELGDSALYLCASGGTGFLQETQYFGPGTRLLVL.

The chain carries TRBV19 and TRBJ2-1; TRBD1 matches 11 bases. Trimming at V came to 8 bases and at J to 7 bases, leaving 1 base not matched to a gene. The CDR3 has 12 amino acids. Looked up from germline, CDR1 is LNHDA and CDR2 is SQIVND (reference sequence). In DNA form, the CDR3 reads TGTGCCAGTGGACAGGGGGCGAATGAGCAGTTCTTC. Translation gives CASGQGANEQFF.